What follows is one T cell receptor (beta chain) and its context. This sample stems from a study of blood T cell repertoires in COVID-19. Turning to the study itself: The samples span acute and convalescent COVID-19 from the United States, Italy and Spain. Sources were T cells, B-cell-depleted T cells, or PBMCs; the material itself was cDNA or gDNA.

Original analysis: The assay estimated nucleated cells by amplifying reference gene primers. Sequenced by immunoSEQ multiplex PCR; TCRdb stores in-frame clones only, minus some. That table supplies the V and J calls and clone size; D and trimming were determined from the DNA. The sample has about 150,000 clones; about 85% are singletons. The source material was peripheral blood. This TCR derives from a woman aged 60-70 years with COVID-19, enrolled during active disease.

CDR3 sequence (DNA): TGTGCCAGCAGCTTGTCCAGGCCTAATGAAAAACTGTTTTTT. The encoded protein is CASSLSRPNEKLFF. The chain uses TRBV5-6 and TRBJ1-4; D is ambiguous. V lost 1 base and J 3 bases, leaving 7 bases between the germline ends. The CDR3 has 14 amino acids. CDR1 is SGHDT and CDR2 is YYEEEE in the germline V gene.